The source of this T cell receptor beta chain is a study of cytomegalovirus exposure and HLA in healthy donors (dated by TCRdb to about 2017). For context, the study as a whole: An earlier analysis of roughly 630 of the donors reported more than 250 Gb of sequence data and 117 million unique TCR beta sequences from 150 million to 200 million T cells. About 310 gigabases of sequencing data and approximately 85 million unique TCR sequences were included in an early release covering 500 to 750 HLA-typed donors. The genetic ancestry cluster associated with self-reported Caucasian donors included approximately 85% of the roughly 390 genotyped donors. The study aimed to test whether cataloging public T cell receptors could reveal signatures of past pathogen exposure. The T cell repertoires of roughly 660 subjects were profiled by immunosequencing and related to cytomegalovirus serostatus. In addition to the first cohort of 666 subjects, a separate validation cohort of 130 or so different subjects was used. To predict cytomegalovirus infection status, the study brought together high-throughput TCR immunosequencing, statistical association of individual TCRs with disease status, and machine learning. In a later analysis, previously published TCR beta repertoires from more than 500 donors were re-analyzed and high-resolution HLA genotyping was added so that TCR occurrence patterns could be studied. Rather than using new phenotypic data, the later analysis identified candidate immune exposures from TCR beta sequences and from how often those sequences occurred across donors. In an earlier analysis of a few hundred of the donors, high-throughput TCR beta sequencing was used to judge whether each TCR beta V gene segment behaved as functional or pseudogenic. Donor age, sex, ethnicity and CMV serostatus were collected together with the repertoire data. A later genetic analysis took genome-wide SNP genotypes for about three fifths of the 666 donors and used that subset as a discovery cohort. Every discovery cohort repertoire had been produced on one sequencing platform. HLA typing included class I and class II loci at four-digit resolution. The number of typed donors differed by locus: roughly 629-630 for A, B, C, DRB1 and DQB1; 500 to 550 for DQA1; 606 for DPA1; and roughly 490 for DPB1. Because of strong linkage in the cohort, five DR-DQ haplotypes were treated as single units for association and clustering. On average, 235,054 unique TCR beta nucleotide sequences were sequenced per donor among fewer than 500 genotyped donors of the cohort, with 15% to 20% of those sequences being non-productive.

The cohort consisted of hundreds of healthy bone marrow donors. All cohort members were sampled while nominally healthy, although unrecorded immune exposures were likely present. The donor tested CMV seronegative and was one of the 352 seronegative cohort members. Each donor provided a peripheral blood sample, and peripheral blood mononuclear cells were used for TCR beta sequencing. Genomic DNA extraction from the blood cell samples was performed with the Qiagen DNeasy Blood Extraction Kit. The library was built by means of the immunoSEQ multiplex PCR assay. For the multiplex PCR, a mixture combining 60 forward primers for TCR Vbeta segments and 13 reverse primers for TCR Jbeta segments was used. A multiplex PCR assay on genomic DNA amplified the CDR3 region of rearranged TCR beta genes. The Illumina HiSeq System was used to sequence the amplified TCR beta libraries as 87-base-pair reads. In the authors' own workflow: A later analysis tallied about 77 million unique TCR beta chains across the 700 or so repertoires, and approximately 12 million of those chains were shared by two or more donors. To remove PCR and sequencing errors, raw reads were error-corrected and collapsed into unique sequences using a nearest-neighbor algorithm that merged closely related sequences. To assign V, D and J gene segments, CDR3 sequences were aligned to IMGT reference sequences. For a sequence to be retained, a match of at least six nucleotides to both a V gene segment and a J gene segment was required. Rearrangements were classified as productive when the CDR3 lacked stop codons and remained in frame with V and J, and all other rearrangements were classified as non-productive. Following IMGT convention, CDR3 was defined as the stretch from the second conserved V-encoded cysteine to the conserved J-encoded phenylalanine. The earlier analysis of about 620 of the donors excluded sequences that lacked an unambiguous match to a single V gene segment. An earlier analysis of a few hundred of the donors classified V segments as functional when productive rearrangements were above 56.7% and as segregating when the standard deviation between donors was above 5%. To diagnose cytomegalovirus status from the catalog of TCR beta chain sequences, a statistical classification framework was built. In a later analysis, TCR nucleotide sequences were compared against IMGT/GENE-DB human TR gene sequences so that V and J genes could be assigned. In a later analysis, CDR3 sequences and most-parsimonious VDJ recombination scenarios were assigned using the TCRdist pipeline. In a later analysis, every TCR beta chain was defined by the combination of its CDR3 amino acid sequence and its V-gene family, and reads without a unique V-gene family were dropped. In a later analysis, 450 to 600 highly shared, low-generation-probability nucleotide sequences were removed to address suspected cross-contamination and a sequencing artifact. A later analysis calculated a clonal expansion index for each public chain from normalized within-repertoire ranks of inferred template counts. Generation probabilities in a later analysis came from a VDJ recombination model fitted to out-of-frame rearrangements, and those results were checked against IGoR. In a later analysis, hypergeometric tests were used to score TCR-TCR, TCR-HLA and TCR-CMV co-occurrence, with a repertoire-size bias correction applied to TCR pairs. A later analysis estimated false discovery rates by permuting HLA or CMV assignments 20 times. In a later analysis, co-occurring TCRs were grouped using DBSCAN, with TCRdist sequence similarity added in when clustering inside HLA-allele-positive subsets. For co-occurrence clustering, repertoires with fewer than 30,000 or more than 120,000 public chains were excluded, along with a handful of repertoires with anomalous nucleotide sharing. The table comes from immuneACCESS by way of TCRdb, which keeps in-frame sequences with V and J called. Part of the clones is missing from these tables; in studies checked, under half for an unresolved V gene and the rest for unknown reasons. V, J and clone size were drawn from that table, and D and trimming were deduced from the DNA. This sample comprises about 78,000 clones, over 70% of them detected only once. 0.9% to 1.2% of the sample is held by the ten biggest clonotypes.

The CDR1 and CDR2 encoded by the germline V gene are SGHAT and FQNNGV. At the junction V is shortened by 5 bases and J by 3 bases, with 13 bases in between. The CDR3 numbers 14 residues from cysteine through phenylalanine. Only the CDR3 DNA stays, 42 bases, in frame from base 1. Broad study findings and their caveats: Only TCR beta chains were sequenced in this cohort, and the absence of alpha or paired-chain data limited detectable features. The earlier analysis of 587 of the donors excluded over 15 rarely observed V segments, including chromosome 9 orphons, because counts were too low. A group of highly shared sequence variants was considered likely to be a technical artifact of the sequencing pipeline. A later genetic analysis reported fewer N-insertions in productive TCRs among donors in an Asian-associated ancestry cluster than the roughly 620-donor mean. The classifier was reported to diagnose cytomegalovirus status with high specificity and sensitivity in both the original cohort and the validation cohort. For the cohort, immune exposure information was limited to CMV serostatus. The study gave a list of under 200 TCR beta chains associated with cytomegalovirus. In an earlier analysis of 500 to 650 of the donors, most TCR beta V segments appeared in productive rearrangements about 87% or about 30% of the time, broadly matching IMGT annotations. V-gene and J-gene trimming of TCR beta chains was associated with a missense DCLRE1C variant in a later genetic analysis, and the association was replicated in an independent cohort. A further reported finding was that TCR beta sequences accurately predicted the HLA-A and HLA-B alleles for most subjects in the first cohort. HLA typing was unavailable for some donors at each locus, so association tests used only the typed subset. Correlated functional status among segregating V segments might be attributable to linkage disequilibrium, but an unknown experimental factor could not be ruled out. In a later analysis, several top co-occurrence clusters were reported to appear linked to parvovirus B19, influenza, CMV and Epstein-Barr virus. Most CMV-associated TCR beta chains appeared to be HLA-restricted in a later analysis, and the HLA associations seemed to be driven largely by CMV exposure. Compared with equally common non-associated chains, HLA-associated TCR beta chains in a later analysis were more clonally expanded and had lower generation probabilities. Specific HLA alleles were associated with roughly 17,000 TCR beta sequences at a false discovery rate of 0.05 in a later analysis. A later analysis found that TCR association rates varied across HLA loci, with DRB1 alleles showing the most associated TCRs and HLA-C alleles the fewest. While some public TCRs were present in many individuals, most TCR sequences turned up only very rarely across donors. In vitro tests confirmed that three of the cytomegalovirus-associated TCR beta chains recognize cytomegalovirus antigens. Because the 87-base-pair reads could not distinguish some IMGT-functional V segments, including TRBV6-2 and TRBV6-3, those segments were excluded. According to the authors, the approach could potentially be generalized to other disease states and immunological phenotypes. Strong co-occurrence of HLA alleles, especially DR and DQ, made assigning TCR associations to individual alleles difficult. The presence/absence analyses assumed that sequencing depth was roughly uniform across donors, and that assumption may not be true.

Worth noting for this clone: The antigen this receptor binds is unknown. Base qualities were left out, and no much larger clone turns up one base away.

This TCR came from a male donor in good health and CMV-seronegative. The chain uses TRBV11-2 and TRBJ2-5, and TRBD1 may be the D gene, going by 5 matching bases. The sample taken for sequencing was PBMCs. In nucleotides, the sequence is TGTGCCAGCAGCCCCCAGGGAATGAAAGAGACCCAGTACTTC. It encodes CASSPQGMKETQYF.